The sequence of this T cell receptor beta chain was determined in a study of T cell responses to AZD1222 COVID-19 vaccine. About the research overall: Analyses pooled second doses at about 4 or about 12 weeks. Study findings and constraints: Repertoires were sampled only after the peak T cell response. There were vaccine-associated CD4 TCRs across spike, dominant at 160-218 and 743-854. Clonal diversity was possibly underestimated, and the donors were mostly white British, with more females.

This table comes from immunoSEQ multiplex PCR, and its TCRdb copy is limited to in-frame clones, with some not included. The sample consists of around 100,000 clones, nearly 95% of them appearing once. Germline CDR1 SGHTA, CDR2 FQGNSA. The length of the CDR3 is 10 residues. On this clone: Its antigen is currently unknown. At one end, the junction sequence differs from germline, possibly due to a read error.

The receptor comes from an adult in good health. The chain has TRBV7-2 and TRBJ1-2; 7 positions match TRBD1. The starting material was peripheral blood, obtained on day 0 of AZD1222 vaccination. DNA for the CDR3: TGCAGAGGGGGCGACTATGGCTACACCTTC. This translates into CRGGDYGYTF.